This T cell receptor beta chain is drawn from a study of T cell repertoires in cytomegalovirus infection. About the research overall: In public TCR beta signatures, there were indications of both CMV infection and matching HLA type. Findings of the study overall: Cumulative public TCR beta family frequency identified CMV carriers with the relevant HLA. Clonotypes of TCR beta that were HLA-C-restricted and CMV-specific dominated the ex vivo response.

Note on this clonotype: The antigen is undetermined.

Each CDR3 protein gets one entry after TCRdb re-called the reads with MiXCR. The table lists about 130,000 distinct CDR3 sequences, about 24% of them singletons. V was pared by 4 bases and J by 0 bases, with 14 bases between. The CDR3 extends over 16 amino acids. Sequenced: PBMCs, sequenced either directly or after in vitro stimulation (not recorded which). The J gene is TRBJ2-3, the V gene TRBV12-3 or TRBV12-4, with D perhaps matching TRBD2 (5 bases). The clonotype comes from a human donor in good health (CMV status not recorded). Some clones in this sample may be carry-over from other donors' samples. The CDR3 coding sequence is TGTGCCAGCAGTTCCCCGCTAGCTCTGAGCACAGATACGCAGTATTTT. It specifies CASSSPLALSTDTQYF.